The 18 T cell receptor beta chains below come from one sample, sequenced in a study of shared clonotypes between healthy human individuals. Here immunoSEQ multiplex PCR was the method, and the copy in TCRdb shows in-frame clones only, minus some. The table includes fewer than 600,000 clones, about four fifths detected once. Sequencing used PBMCs. These receptors all come from a woman aged 40 to 50 in good health. Some clones in this sample may be carry-over from other donors' samples.

As for this clone: The same CDR3 arises from other DNA sequences in this sample as well. The chain couples TRBV9 to TRBJ2-1; D remains unclear. The germline V gene encodes CDR1 SGDLS and CDR2 YYNGEE. Deletions cut 4 bases from V and 5 bases from J, with 10 bases between. This CDR3 is built from 13 residues. For the CDR3, the DNA is TGTGCCAGCAGCATCAGACCCGACAATGAGCAGTTCTTC. Protein product: CASSIRPDNEQFF.

This clone was detected only a few times. This chain uses TRBV25-1 with TRBJ1-4, with a possible D match to TRBD1 (5 bases). With 0 bases removed from V and 8 bases from J, the gap between germline ends came to 13 bases. Germline CDR1 reads MGHDK; CDR2 reads SYGVNS. This CDR3 contains 15 residues. CDR3: CASSEYGGFREKLFF. CDR3 coding DNA: TGTGCCAGCAGTGAATATGGGGGTTTTCGGGAAAAACTGTTTTTT. Full variable domain (missing parts from reference TRBV25-1 and TRBJ1-4): EADIYQTPRYLVIGTGKKITLECSQTMGHDKMYWYQQDPGMELHLIHYSYGVNSTEKGDLSSESTVSRIRTEHFPLTLESARPSHTSQYLCASSEYGGFREKLFFGSGTQLSVL.

J is TRBJ2-5 and V is TRBV5-4; 12 bases are shared with TRBD2. Matching the DNA end better, TRBJ2-7 makes the J call doubtful. The CDR3 sequence is 15 residues long. Looked up from germline, CDR1 is SGHNT and CDR2 is YYREEE (reference sequence). CDR3 DNA sequence: TGTGCCAGCAGCACATGGACTAGCGGGACGCACGAGCAGTACTTC. This codes for CASSTWTSGTHEQYF.

The CDR3 DNA sequence: TGTGCCAGCTCACCGTTGACAGGGCGCCAAGAGACCCAGTACTTC. Translated, it gives CASSPLTGRQETQYF. The V gene is TRBV18, the J gene TRBJ2-5, with 7 bases that match TRBD1. Germline-derived CDR1 and CDR2 are KGHSH and LQKENI. The CDR3 sequence is 15 residues long. Trimming took 3 bases from V and 1 from J; bases not matched to a gene: 5.

This chain links TRBV7-9 with TRBJ2-1; perhaps TRBD2 as D (6 bases). Germline CDR1 is SEHNR and CDR2 is FQNEAQ (reference sequence). V gave up 5 bases and J gave up 8 bases, with 13 bases separating them. This CDR3 contains 13 residues. The CDR3 loop is CASSERAGYEQFF. In nucleotides, the CDR3 is TGTGCCAGCAGCGAAAGGGCGGGATATGAGCAGTTCTTC.

The sample holds one count of this clone. V and J are TRBV7-9 and TRBJ1-1; D is undetermined. Trimming cost V 1 base and J 7 bases, with 13 bases left between them. Germline V gene data show CDR1 as SEHNR and CDR2 as FQNEAQ (reference sequence). The CDR3 consists of 14 residues. The CDR3 bases are TGTGCCAGCAGCTTAGACGCGGGATCGGATGAAGCTTTCTTT. Protein sequence: CASSLDAGSDEAFF.

The CDR3 reads CASMSGQGLANTGELFF. CDR3 bases: TGTGCCAGCATGTCAGGTCAGGGGCTGGCGAACACCGGGGAGCTGTTTTTT. This chain links TRBV6-4 with TRBJ2-2; D may be TRBD1 (6 bases). CDR1 and CDR2 (germline): MRHNA, SNTAGT. This CDR3 spans 17 amino acids. V lost 7 bases and J lost 0, with 18 bases in between.

The chain has TRBV7-9 and TRBJ1-1, with D possibly matching TRBD1 (5 bases). The germline V gene has CDR1 SEHNR and CDR2 FQNEAQ (reference sequence). The CDR3 loop spans 14 amino acids. V was clipped by 0 bases and J by 4 bases, with 9 bases between them. This CDR3 is CASSLAQGATEAFF. CDR3 DNA sequence: TGTGCCAGCAGCTTAGCGCAGGGCGCCACTGAAGCTTTCTTT.

On this clone itself: The junction departs from germline at one end; a sequencing error may be responsible. The chain joins TRBV11-2 to TRBJ1-2; no definite D call. The CDR3 sequence is 13 residues long. Germline V CDR1 and CDR2: SGHAT, FQNNGV. The CDR3 DNA sequence: TGTGCCAGCAGCTTAGAACCCCGCCTAGGCCCTCGCTTC. This sequence encodes CASSLEPRLGPRF.

The chain uses TRBV4-3 and TRBJ1-2; D is ambiguous. Trimming cost V 0 bases and J 4 bases, with 15 bases left between them. Germline V gene data show CDR1 as LGHNA and CDR2 as YSLEER. The CDR3 covers 16 residues. CDR3 residues: CASSQDRAGNLYGYTF. The CDR3 DNA reads as TGCGCCAGCAGCCAAGATCGGGCGGGGAACCTCTATGGCTACACCTTC.

This clone occurred once. The V gene is TRBV5-4, the J gene TRBJ2-2; D might be TRBD2 (6 bases). V lost 4 bases to trimming and J lost 2 bases, with 12 bases between them. CDR1 SGHNT and CDR2 YYREEE come from the germline V gene (reference sequence). CDR3 size: 15 residues. CDR3 region: CASSIGTSNTGELFF. The DNA for the CDR3 is TGTGCCAGCAGCATAGGGACTTCTAACACCGGGGAGCTGTTTTTT.

V and J are TRBV6-5 and TRBJ2-2; 8 positions agree with TRBD1. Germline CDR1 MNHEY, CDR2 SVGAGI. V dropped 0 bases and J dropped 9; count of bases not matched to a gene: 9. CDR3 length equals 16 residues. The CDR3 loop is CASSYSVWTGYRELFF. The CDR3 DNA reads TGTGCCAGCAGTTACTCGGTATGGACAGGGTACCGGGAGCTGTTTTTT.

On this clone itself: This sample includes further DNA sequences coding for the same CDR3. The chain recombines TRBV28 with TRBJ2-7; D ambiguous. This CDR3 region has 11 residues. V lost 6 bases, J lost 1 base, and 4 bases lay in between. Germline V gene lookup returns CDR1 MDHEN and CDR2 SYDVKM. DNA of the CDR3: TGTGCCAGCAGCCGGTCCTACGAGCAGTACTTC. It is translated as CASSRSYEQYF. Full variable domain (rest looked up from reference TRBV28 and TRBJ2-7): DVKVTQSSRYLVKRTGEKVFLECVQDMDHENMFWYRQDPGLGLRLIYFSYDVKMKEKGDIPEGYSVSREKKERFSLILESASTNQTSMYLCASSRSYEQYFGPGTRLTVT.

There are a few counts of this clone. The rearrangement uses TRBV7-2 and TRBJ2-7; D remains ambiguous. CDR3 size: 11 residues. Trimming shortened V by 2 bases and J by 4 bases, and 3 bases separated the two germline ends. Germline CDR1 reads SGHTA; CDR2 reads FQGNSA. The CDR3 coding sequence is TGTGCCAGCAGCTTATGGTACGAGCAGTACTTC. It is translated as CASSLWYEQYF.

V is TRBV9 and J is TRBJ2-1; D not certain. Trimming left V 0 bases short and J 8 bases short, with 15 bases between. The CDR3 sequence is 15 residues long. Germline loops: CDR1 SGDLS, CDR2 YYNGEE. This CDR3 is CASSVVPGLPYEQFF. DNA of the CDR3: TGTGCCAGCAGCGTAGTCCCGGGCCTACCTTATGAGCAGTTCTTC.

This chain uses TRBV29-1 with TRBJ2-7, with 10 bases matching TRBD2. V trimming: 6 bases; J trimming: 3 bases; junction bases outside the gene matches: 8. In germline, CDR1 is SQVTM, CDR2 ANQGSEA. The CDR3 sequence is 14 residues long. CDR3 amino acids: CSVTSSGRGYEQYF. As DNA, the CDR3 is TGCAGCGTAACATCCAGCGGGAGGGGCTACGAGCAGTACTTC.

The chain's CDR3 is CASSLDVAGVIDEQFF. CDR3 nucleotide sequence: TGTGCCAGCAGCTTAGACGTAGCGGGAGTCATTGATGAGCAGTTCTTC. The V call is TRBV7-2, the J call TRBJ2-1, with 9 bases lining up with TRBD2. The V gene end was trimmed by 1 base and the J gene end by 8 bases; junction bases not matched to a gene: 9. This CDR3 spans 16 amino acids. The V gene's germline CDR1 is SGHTA and CDR2 FQGNSA.

The V call is TRBV7-2, the J call TRBJ2-3; D is possibly TRBD2 (6 bases). Germline CDR1 is SGHTA and CDR2 is FQGNSA. Trimming left V 5 bases short and J 5 bases short, with 17 bases between. This CDR3 contains 15 residues. The CDR3 bases are TGTGCCAGCAGCCCTGTAGCATCGGGAGTAGATACGCAGTATTTT. Protein sequence: CASSPVASGVDTQYF.